The subject of this entry is one T cell receptor beta chain. Its recognized antigen is unknown. No per-base quality is available; no much larger clone lies one base away. The source of the sample is a study of shared clonotypes between healthy human individuals (dated by TCRdb to the early 2020s). Background for the entire study: The cohort comprised a couple of women and three men aged 18 to 49 years. For each donor, CD4 naive and CD4 memory were each run on three plates, CD8 naive on two plates, and CD8 memory on one plate. To estimate repertoire size and how much clonotypes are shared between individuals, the study performed deep sequencing of blood TCR repertoires from 4 to 6 healthy adults. Libraries were prepared and TCR repertoires were sequenced by different laboratories using diverse techniques, in order to increase sequencing depth and limit assay-specific biases. Between about 0.94 and 8.9 billion PBMCs per donor were obtained by leukapheresis.

TCR CDR3 regions were amplified from genomic DNA by multiplex PCR using the deep immunoSEQ assay. Extracted genomic DNA from each cell subset was spread evenly across all wells of several immunoSEQ 96-well plates, with each plate serving as a replicate. For sorted subsets, each replicate PCR was loaded with approximately 190 ng genomic DNA, equivalent to 25,000 to 35,000 T cell genomes. The purified libraries were quantified using a Qubit 3.0 fluorometer, sized with a Bioanalyzer 2100, and then quantified again using the KAPA Library Quantification kit. A separate single-read 150-cycle Illumina NextSeq 550 flow cell was used to sequence each immunoSEQ 96-well plate. On the authors' methods: Because the immunoSEQ output held only junctional sequences and lacked quality scores, the filtering could not match the filtering applied to full-length reads. Sequences were annotated with PyIR, a Python wrapper for IgBLAST v1.9, and V/J genes and CDR3 were assigned using IMGT germline references. Any read was removed if the V/J assignment was weak (E-value above 1e-6), the CDR3 was missing, or the read contained stop codons, out-of-frame junctions, or ambiguous translated residues. V3J clonotypes were defined by identical inferred V gene, J gene, and CDR3 amino acid sequence. Percentage overlap between repertoires was calculated by dividing the number of shared unique clonotypes by the size of the smaller repertoire. Repertoire richness was assessed with RTK rarefaction, the Chao1 estimator, and Recon v2.1 estimates of unobserved clonotypes. OLGA was used to compute generation probabilities for all TCRbeta clonotypes that the gDNA method yielded from a few donors. TCRdb took over this immuneACCESS table, retaining in-frame rearrangements with V and J assigned. Such tables are incomplete; in checked studies, under half of the missing clones stem from an unresolved V gene, and the remainder is unexplained. Clone size and the V and J calls come from that table; the DNA yielded D and trimming. The sample data list 850,000 to 1,200,000 clones, and around 74% of these were observed just once. The ten top clones hold about 1.4% of the sample.

The donors were healthy, HIV-negative adults with no recently reported acute infections or vaccinations. Every donor was a Caucasian adult residing in Nashville, Tennessee, USA. CD4+ T cells were enriched through magnetic negative selection, after which naive cells were positively selected on CD45RA and the remaining negative fraction served as the memory subset. Blood was obtained by leukapheresis, after which PBMCs were separated by Ficoll-Histopaque density gradient centrifugation and cryopreserved in liquid nitrogen vapor phase. Analytical flow cytometry was used to check the purity and quantity of each magnetically sorted T cell population. Genomic DNA was isolated from each sorted fraction and quantified by UV absorbance on a Nanodrop 2000c. The germline V gene (reference sequence) provides CDR1 SEHNR and CDR2 FQNEAQ. The CDR3 covers 15 residues, taking in both the cysteine and the phenylalanine. Here the CDR3 DNA is all that survives: 45 bases in frame from base 1. V lost 2 bases and J lost 2 bases, and the count of bases not matched to a germline gene is 3.

On the study overall, not on this receptor specifically: Rarefaction of sorted-subset datasets indicated incomplete sequencing despite the large sequencing depth. Based on pairwise subsampling, the degree of clonotype sharing among donors was expected to be affected by sequencing depth. When several donors were compared, the shared fraction of clonotypes was about 5.2% for naive CD4, around 3.6% for naive CD8, 2.3% for memory CD4, and under 0.5% for memory CD8. Higher generation probabilities were observed for clonotypes shared by all four sorted-subset donors than for non-shared clonotypes. Because the study included only a small number of donors, the genetic and exposure-history diversity represented was limited. Naive subsets generally had larger estimated clonotype richness than memory subsets did. Sampling was restricted to blood, and TCR repertoires in tissue are likely to differ from TCR repertoires in blood.

This receptor was taken from a young man in good health. The sequencing input was memory CD4+ T cells sorted from blood. Sample cell subset or site, as interpreted from the label and publication: CD45RA-negative fraction. The chain joins TRBV7-9 to TRBJ2-1, with 7 central nucleotides matching TRBD2. The CDR3 amino acid sequence is: CASSLSGVTYNEQFF. The nucleotides are TGTGCCAGCAGCTTAAGCGGGGTCACCTACAATGAGCAGTTCTTC.